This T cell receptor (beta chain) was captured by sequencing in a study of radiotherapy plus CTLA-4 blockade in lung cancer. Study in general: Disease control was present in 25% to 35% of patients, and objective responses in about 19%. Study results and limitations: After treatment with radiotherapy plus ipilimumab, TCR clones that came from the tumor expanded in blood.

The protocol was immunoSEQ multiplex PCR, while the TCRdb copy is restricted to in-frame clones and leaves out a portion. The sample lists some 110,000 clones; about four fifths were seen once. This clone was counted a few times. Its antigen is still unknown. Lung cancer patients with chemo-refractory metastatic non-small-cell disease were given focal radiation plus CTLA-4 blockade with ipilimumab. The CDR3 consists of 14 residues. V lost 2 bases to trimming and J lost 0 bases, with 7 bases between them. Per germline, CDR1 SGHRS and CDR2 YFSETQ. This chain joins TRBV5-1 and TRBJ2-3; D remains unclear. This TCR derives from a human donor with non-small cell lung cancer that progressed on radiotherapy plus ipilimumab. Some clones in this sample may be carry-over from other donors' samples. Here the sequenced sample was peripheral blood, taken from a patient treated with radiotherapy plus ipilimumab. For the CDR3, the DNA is TGCGCCAGCAGCTTTCAGACTAGCACAGATACGCAGTATTTT. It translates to CASSFQTSTDTQYF. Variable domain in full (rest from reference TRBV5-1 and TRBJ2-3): KAGVTQTPRYLIKTRGQQVTLSCSPISGHRSVSWYQQTPGQGLQFLFEYFSETQRNKGNFPGRFSGRQFSNSRSEMNVSTLELGDSALYLCASSFQTSTDTQYFGPGTRLTVL.